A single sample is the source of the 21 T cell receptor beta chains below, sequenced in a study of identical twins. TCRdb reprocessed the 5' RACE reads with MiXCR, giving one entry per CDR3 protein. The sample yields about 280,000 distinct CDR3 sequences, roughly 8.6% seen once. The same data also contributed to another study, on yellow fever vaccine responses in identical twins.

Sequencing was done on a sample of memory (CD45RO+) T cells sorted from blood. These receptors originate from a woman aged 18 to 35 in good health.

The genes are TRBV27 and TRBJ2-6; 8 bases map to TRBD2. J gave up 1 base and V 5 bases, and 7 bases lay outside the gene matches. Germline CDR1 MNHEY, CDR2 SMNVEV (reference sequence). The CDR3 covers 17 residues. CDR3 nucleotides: TGTGCCAGCAGTCCAAGCGGGAGTCAGTCTGGGGCCAACGTCCTGACTTTC. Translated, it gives CASSPSGSQSGANVLTF.

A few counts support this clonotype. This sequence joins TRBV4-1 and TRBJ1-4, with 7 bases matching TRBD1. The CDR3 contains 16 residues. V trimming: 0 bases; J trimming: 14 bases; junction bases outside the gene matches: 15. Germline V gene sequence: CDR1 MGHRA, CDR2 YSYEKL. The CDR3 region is CASSQEGQAGVRRLFF. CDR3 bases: TGCGCCAGCAGCCAAGAAGGACAGGCCGGGGTAAGGCGCCTGTTTTTT.

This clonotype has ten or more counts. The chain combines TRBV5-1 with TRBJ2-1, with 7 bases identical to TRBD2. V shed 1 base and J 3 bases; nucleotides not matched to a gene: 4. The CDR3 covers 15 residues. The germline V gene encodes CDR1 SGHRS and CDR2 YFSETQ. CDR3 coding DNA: TGCGCCAGCAGCTTGAGTAGCGGGTACTACAATGAGCAGTTCTTC. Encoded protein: CASSLSSGYYNEQFF.

CDR3 amino acids: CASSEDWAAGELFF. CDR3 DNA sequence: TGCGCCAGCAGTGAGGATTGGGCGGCCGGGGAGCTGTTTTTT. The V gene is TRBV10-1, the J gene TRBJ2-2; D ambiguous. The CDR3 runs to 14 residues. Deletions cut 2 bases from V and 6 bases from J, with 10 bases between. Germline assignment: CDR1 WNHNN and CDR2 SYGVQD (reference sequence).

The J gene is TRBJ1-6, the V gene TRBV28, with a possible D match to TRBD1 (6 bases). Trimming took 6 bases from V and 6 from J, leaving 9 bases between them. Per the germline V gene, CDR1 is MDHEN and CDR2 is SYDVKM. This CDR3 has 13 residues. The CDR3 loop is CASRRQVNSPLHF. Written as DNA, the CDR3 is TGTGCCAGCAGGAGACAGGTTAATTCACCCCTCCACTTT.

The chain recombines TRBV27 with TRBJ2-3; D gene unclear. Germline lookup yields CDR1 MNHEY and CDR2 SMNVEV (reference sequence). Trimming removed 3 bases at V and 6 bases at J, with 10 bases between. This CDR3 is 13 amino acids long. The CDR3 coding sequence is TGTGCCAGCAGTTTTAGACGCCTGGATACGCAGTATTTT. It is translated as CASSFRRLDTQYF.

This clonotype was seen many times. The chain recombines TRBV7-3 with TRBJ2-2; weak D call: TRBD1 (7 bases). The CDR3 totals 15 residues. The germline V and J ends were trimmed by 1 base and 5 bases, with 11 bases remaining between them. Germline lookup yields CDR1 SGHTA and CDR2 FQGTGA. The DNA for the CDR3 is TGTGCCAGCAGCTTAAGTCAGGGGGGAACCGGGGAGCTGTTTTTT. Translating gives CASSLSQGGTGELFF.

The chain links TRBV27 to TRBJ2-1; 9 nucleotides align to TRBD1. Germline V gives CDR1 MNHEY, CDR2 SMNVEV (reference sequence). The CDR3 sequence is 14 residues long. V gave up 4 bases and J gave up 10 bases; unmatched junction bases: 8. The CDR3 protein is CASSWDRVVREQFF. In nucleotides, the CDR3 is TGTGCCAGCAGTTGGGACAGGGTCGTGCGGGAGCAGTTCTTC.

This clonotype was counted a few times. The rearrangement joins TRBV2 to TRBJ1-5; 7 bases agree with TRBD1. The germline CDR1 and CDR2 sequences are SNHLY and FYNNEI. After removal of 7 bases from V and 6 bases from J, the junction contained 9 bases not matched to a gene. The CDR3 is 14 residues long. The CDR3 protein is CASTWGQRVQPQHF. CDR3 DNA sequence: TGTGCCAGCACTTGGGGACAGAGGGTTCAGCCCCAGCATTTT.

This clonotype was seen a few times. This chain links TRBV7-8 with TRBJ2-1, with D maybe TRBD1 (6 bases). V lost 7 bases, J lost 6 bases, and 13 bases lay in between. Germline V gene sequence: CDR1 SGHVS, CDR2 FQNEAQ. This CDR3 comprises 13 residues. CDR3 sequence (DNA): TGTGCCAGCACCAACCCAGGGGCCAATGAGCAGTTCTTC. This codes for CASTNPGANEQFF.

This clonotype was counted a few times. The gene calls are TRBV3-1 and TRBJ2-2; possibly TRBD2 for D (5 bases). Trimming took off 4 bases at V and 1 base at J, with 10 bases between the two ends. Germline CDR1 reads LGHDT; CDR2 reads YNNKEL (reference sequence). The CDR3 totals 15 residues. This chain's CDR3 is CASSPEARNTGELFF. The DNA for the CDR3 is TGTGCCAGCAGCCCGGAGGCTAGGAACACCGGGGAGCTGTTTTTT.

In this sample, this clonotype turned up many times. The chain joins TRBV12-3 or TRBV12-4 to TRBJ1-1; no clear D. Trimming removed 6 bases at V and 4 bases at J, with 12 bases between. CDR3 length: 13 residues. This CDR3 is CASSLTSATEAFF. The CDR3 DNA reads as TGTGCCAGCAGCCTGACATCAGCCACTGAAGCTTTCTTT.

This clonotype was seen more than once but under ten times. In DNA form, the CDR3 reads TGTGCCAGCTGTTCCCCCGGGACAGGGTTGCAAAGCTCTGGAAACACCATATATTTT. This encodes CASCSPGTGLQSSGNTIYF. This rearrangement joins TRBV28 to TRBJ1-3, with 9 bases fitting TRBD1. The J segment lost 0 bases and the V segment lost 8 bases, leaving 17 bases of the junction unmatched. The CDR3 runs 19 residues. Germline assignment: CDR1 MDHEN and CDR2 SYDVKM.

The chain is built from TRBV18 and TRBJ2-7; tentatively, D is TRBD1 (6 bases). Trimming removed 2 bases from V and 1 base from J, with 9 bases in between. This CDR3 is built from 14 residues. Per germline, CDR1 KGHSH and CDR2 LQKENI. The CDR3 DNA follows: TGTGCCAGCTCACCAACCGGGACATCCTACGAGCAGTACTTC. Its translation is CASSPTGTSYEQYF.

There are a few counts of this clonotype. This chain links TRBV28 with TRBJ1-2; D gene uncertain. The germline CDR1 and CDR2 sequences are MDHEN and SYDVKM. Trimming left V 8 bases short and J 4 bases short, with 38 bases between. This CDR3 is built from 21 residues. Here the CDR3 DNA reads TGTGCCAGCTACCAGAGGCGAGAAGGGCGTGGCGGTTGGGTGGGTTCCTATGGCTACACCTTC. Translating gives CASYQRREGRGGWVGSYGYTF.

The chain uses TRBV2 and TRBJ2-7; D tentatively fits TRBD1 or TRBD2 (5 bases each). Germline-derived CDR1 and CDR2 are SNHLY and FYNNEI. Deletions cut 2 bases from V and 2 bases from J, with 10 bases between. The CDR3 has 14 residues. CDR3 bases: TGTGCCAGCAGTGAACAGGGACCCCCCTACGAGCAGTACTTC. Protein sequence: CASSEQGPPYEQYF.

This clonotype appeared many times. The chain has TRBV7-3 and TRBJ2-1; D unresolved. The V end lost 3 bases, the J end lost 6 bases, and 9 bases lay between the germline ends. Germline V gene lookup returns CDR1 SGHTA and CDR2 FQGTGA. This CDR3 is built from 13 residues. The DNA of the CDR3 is TGTGCCAGCAGCTTTGTTGCTGCCAATGAGCAGTTCTTC. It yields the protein CASSFVAANEQFF.

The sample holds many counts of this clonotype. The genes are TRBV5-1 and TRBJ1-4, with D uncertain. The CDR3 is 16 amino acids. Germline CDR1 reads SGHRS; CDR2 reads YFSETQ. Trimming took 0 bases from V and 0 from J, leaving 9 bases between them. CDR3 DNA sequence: TGCGCCAGCAGCTTGGCCGGGTCAGCAACTAATGAAAAACTGTTTTTT. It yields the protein CASSLAGSATNEKLFF.

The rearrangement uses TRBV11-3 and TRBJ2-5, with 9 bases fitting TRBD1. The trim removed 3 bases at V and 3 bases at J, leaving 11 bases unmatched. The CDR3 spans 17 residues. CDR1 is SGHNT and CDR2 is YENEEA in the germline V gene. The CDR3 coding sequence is TGTGCCAGCAGCTTCATCGGGTCGGGACAGGGAAAAGAGACCCAGTACTTC. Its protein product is CASSFIGSGQGKETQYF.

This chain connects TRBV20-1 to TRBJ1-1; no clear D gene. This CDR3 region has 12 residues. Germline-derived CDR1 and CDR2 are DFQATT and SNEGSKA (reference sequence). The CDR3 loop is CRVETENTEAFF. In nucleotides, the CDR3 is TGCAGAGTTGAGACGGAAAACACTGAAGCTTTCTTT.

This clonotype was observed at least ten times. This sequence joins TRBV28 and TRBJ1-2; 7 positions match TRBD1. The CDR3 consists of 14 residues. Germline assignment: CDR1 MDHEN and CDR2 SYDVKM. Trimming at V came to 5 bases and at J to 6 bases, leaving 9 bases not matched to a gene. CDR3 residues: CASSQDQGVNGYTF. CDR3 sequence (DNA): TGTGCCAGCAGTCAAGATCAGGGGGTAAATGGCTACACCTTC.